This TCR beta chain was retrieved from a study of blood T cell repertoires in COVID-19. Study background: There were acute and convalescent COVID-19 samples, and they came from the United States, Italy and Spain. The cDNA or gDNA used as material had been derived from T cells, B-cell-depleted T cells, or PBMCs.

This clone is a singleton in its sample. Trimming took off 3 bases at V and 0 bases at J, with 8 bases between the two ends. The CDR3 sequence is 14 residues long. Per the germline V gene, CDR1 is KGHSH and CDR2 is LQKENI. As processed by the authors: For nucleated cells, counts were estimated from reference gene primer amplification. Some clones are missing from TCRdb's copy, which holds only in-frame ones; the method was immunoSEQ multiplex PCR. V, J and clone size were drawn from that table, and D and trimming were deduced from the DNA. The data hold 150,000 to 200,000 clones, with approximately 86% observed a single time.

The sequence was collected from a woman aged 25 to 39 with active or convalescent COVID-19. This chain uses TRBV18 with TRBJ1-2; TRBD1 is a possible D gene (5 bases). The specimen was peripheral blood. The CDR3 loop reads CASSPDSANYGYTF. DNA for the CDR3: TGTGCCAGCTCACCCGACAGCGCTAACTATGGCTACACCTTC.